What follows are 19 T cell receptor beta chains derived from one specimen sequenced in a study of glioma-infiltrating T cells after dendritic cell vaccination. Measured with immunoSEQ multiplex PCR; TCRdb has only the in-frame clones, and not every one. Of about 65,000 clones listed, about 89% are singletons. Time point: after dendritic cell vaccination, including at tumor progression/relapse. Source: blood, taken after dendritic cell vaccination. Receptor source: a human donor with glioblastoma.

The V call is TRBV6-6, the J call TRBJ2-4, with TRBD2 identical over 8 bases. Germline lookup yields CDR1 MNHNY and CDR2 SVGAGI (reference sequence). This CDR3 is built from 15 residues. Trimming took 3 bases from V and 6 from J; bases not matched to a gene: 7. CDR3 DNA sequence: TGTGCCAGCAGTTATAGCGGGGAGCCAGCAAACATTCAGTACTTC. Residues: CASSYSGEPANIQYF.

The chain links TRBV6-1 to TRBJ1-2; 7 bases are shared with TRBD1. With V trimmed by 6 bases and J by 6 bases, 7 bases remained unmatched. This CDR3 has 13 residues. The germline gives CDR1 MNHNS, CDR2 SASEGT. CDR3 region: CASREPGTDGYTF. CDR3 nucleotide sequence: TGTGCCAGCAGGGAACCGGGGACAGATGGCTACACCTTC.

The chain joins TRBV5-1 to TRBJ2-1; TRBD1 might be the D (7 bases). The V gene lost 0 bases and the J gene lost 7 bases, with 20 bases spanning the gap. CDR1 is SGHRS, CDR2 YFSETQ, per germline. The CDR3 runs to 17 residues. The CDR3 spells CASSLELGRGANNEQFF. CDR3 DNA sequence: TGCGCCAGCAGCTTGGAACTTGGCAGGGGGGCCAATAATGAGCAGTTCTTC.

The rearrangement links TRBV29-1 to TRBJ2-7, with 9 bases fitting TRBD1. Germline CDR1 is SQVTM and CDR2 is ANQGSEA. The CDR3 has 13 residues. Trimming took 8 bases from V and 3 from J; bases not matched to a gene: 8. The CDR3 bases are TGCAGCTTTAGGACAGGGGCGGACTACGAGCAGTACTTC. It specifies CSFRTGADYEQYF.

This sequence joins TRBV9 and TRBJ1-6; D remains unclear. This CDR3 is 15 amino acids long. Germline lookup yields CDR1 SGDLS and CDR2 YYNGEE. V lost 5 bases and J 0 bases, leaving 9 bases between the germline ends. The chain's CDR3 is CASSHASSYNSPLHF. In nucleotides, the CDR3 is TGTGCCAGCAGTCACGCCAGCTCCTATAATTCACCCCTCCACTTT. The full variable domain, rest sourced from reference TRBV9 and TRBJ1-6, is DSGVTQTPKHLITATGQRVTLRCSPRSGDLSVYWYQQSLDQGLQFLIQYYNGEERAKGNILERFSAQQFPDLHSELNLSSLELGDSALYFCASSHASSYNSPLHFGNGTRLTVT.

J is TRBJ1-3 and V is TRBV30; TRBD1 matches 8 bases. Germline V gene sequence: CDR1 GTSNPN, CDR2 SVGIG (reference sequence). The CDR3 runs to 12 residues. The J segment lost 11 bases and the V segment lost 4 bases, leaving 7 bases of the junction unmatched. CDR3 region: CAWTGGRGPIYF. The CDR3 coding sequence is TGTGCCTGGACAGGGGGCCGTGGGCCCATATATTTT.

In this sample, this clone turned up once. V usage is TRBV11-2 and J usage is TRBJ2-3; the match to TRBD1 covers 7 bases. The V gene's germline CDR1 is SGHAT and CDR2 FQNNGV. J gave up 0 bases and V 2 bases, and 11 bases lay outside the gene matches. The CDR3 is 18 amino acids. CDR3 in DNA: TGTGCCAGCAGCTTATGGGGGTCGACAGGGTCGAGCACAGATACGCAGTATTTT. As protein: CASSLWGSTGSSTDTQYF.

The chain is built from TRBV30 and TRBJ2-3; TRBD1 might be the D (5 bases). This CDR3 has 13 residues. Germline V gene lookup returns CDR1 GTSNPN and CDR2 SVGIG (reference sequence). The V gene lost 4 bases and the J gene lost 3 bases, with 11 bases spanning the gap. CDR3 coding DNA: TGTGCCTGGATTCAGGGTGGAACAGATACGCAGTATTTT. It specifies CAWIQGGTDTQYF.

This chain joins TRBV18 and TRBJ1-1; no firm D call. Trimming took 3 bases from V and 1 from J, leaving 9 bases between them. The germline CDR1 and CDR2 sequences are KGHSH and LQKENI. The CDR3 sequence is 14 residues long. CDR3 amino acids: CASSPPGSNTEAFF. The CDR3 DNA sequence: TGTGCCAGCTCACCGCCAGGATCGAACACTGAAGCTTTCTTT.

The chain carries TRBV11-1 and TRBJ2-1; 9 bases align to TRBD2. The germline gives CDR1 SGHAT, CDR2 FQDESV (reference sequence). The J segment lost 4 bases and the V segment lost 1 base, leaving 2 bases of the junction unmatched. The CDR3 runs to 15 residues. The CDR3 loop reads CASSLGSGGYNEQFF. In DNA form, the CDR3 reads TGTGCCAGCAGCTTAGGTAGCGGGGGATACAATGAGCAGTTCTTC.

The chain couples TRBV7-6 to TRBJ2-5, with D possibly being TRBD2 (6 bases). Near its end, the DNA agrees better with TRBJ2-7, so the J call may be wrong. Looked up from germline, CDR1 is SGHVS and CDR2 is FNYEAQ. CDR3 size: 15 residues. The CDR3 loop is CASSLAGGGTYEQYF. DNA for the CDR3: TGTGCCAGCAGCTTAGCGGGGGGAGGAACCTACGAGCAGTACTTC.

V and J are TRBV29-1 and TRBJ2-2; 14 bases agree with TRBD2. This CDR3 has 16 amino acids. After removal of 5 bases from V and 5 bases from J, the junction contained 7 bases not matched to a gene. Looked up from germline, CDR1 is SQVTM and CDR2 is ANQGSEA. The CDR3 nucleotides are TGCAGCGTTTCCGGGACTAGCGGGAGTCAAACCGGGGAGCTGTTTTTT. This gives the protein CSVSGTSGSQTGELFF.

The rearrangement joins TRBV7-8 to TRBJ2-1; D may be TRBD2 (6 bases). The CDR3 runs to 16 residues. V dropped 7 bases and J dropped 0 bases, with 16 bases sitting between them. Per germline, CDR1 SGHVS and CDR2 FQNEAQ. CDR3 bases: TGTGCCAGCACCAAAATTAGCGGAAGCTCCTACAATGAGCAGTTCTTC. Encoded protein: CASTKISGSSYNEQFF.

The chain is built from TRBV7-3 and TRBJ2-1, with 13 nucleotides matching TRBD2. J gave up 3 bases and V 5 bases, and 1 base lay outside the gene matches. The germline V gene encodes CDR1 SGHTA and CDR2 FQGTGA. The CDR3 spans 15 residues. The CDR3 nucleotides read TGTGCCAGCAGCAGGACTAGCGGGAGCTACAATGAGCAGTTCTTC. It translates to CASSRTSGSYNEQFF. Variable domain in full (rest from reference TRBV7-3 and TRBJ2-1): GAGVSQTPSNKVTEKGKYVELRCDPISGHTALYWYRQSLGQGPEFLIYFQGTGAADDSGLPNDRFFAVRPEGSVSTLKIQRTERGDSAVYLCASSRTSGSYNEQFFGPGTRLTVL.

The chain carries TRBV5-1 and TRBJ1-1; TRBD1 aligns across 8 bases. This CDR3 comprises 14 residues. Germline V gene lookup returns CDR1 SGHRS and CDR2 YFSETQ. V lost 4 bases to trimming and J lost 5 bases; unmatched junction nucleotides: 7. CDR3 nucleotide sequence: TGCGCCAGCAGCCAACAGGGGGTGCTTACTGAAGCTTTCTTT. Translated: CASSQQGVLTEAFF.

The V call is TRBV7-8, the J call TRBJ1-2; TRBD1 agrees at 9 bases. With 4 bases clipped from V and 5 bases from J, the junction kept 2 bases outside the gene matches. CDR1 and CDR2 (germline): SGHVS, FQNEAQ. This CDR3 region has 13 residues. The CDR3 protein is CASSSGQGYGYTF. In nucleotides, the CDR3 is TGTGCCAGCAGCTCGGGACAGGGATATGGCTACACCTTC.

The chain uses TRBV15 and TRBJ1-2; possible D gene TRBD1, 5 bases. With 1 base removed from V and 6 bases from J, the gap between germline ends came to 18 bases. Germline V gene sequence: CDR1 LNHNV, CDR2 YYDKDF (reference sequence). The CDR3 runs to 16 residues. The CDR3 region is CATSRAMGLPGDGYTF. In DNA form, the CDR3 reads TGTGCCACCAGCAGAGCCATGGGACTCCCCGGCGATGGCTACACCTTC.

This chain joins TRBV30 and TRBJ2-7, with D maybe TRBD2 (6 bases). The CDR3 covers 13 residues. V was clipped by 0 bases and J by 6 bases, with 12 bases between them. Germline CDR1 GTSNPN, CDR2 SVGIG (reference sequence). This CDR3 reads CAWSVLPGGEQYF. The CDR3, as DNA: TGTGCCTGGAGTGTGCTGCCCGGGGGCGAGCAGTACTTC.

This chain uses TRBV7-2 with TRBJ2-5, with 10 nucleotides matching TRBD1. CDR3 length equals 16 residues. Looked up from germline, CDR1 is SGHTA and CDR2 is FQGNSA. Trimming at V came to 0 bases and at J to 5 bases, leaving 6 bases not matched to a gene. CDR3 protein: CASSLATGGQGETQYF. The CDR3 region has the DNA TGTGCCAGCAGCTTAGCGACCGGGGGACAGGGGGAGACCCAGTACTTC.